This TCR beta chain appears in the sequencing data of a study of Ad26.COV2.S vaccination and SARS-CoV-2 variants. Background on the study: Participants got Ad26.COV2.S intramuscularly, once or twice 56 days apart. Findings of the study overall: Placebo recipients and vaccine recipients were similar in non-spike TCR breadth.

A note on this clone: Its antigen is not identified.

Treatment: about 20 received Ad26.COV2.S at low or high dose, single or two shots; 5 received placebo; per-sample allocation not given. Repertoires come from day 63 after the first vaccine or placebo injection. TCRdb's table, derived via immunoSEQ multiplex PCR, lists solely in-frame clones and lacks some. This repertoire shows some 370,000 clones, 83% found once; its top ten account for around 7.3%. CDR3 length equals 14 residues. V gave up 5 bases and J gave up 1 base, with 12 bases separating them. The germline CDR1 and CDR2 sequences are SGHRS and YFSETQ. The input for sequencing was peripheral blood, taken in a trial of Ad26.COV2.S vaccine versus placebo. This receptor was identified in a person aged 18-65 years who received the Ad26.COV2.S COVID-19 vaccine or a placebo. The V gene is TRBV5-1, the J gene TRBJ1-2, with a tentative D call TRBD1 (6 bases). CDR3 sequence (DNA): TGCGCCAGCAGAGGACAGCGCCTTAACTATGGCTACACCTTC. It yields the protein CASRGQRLNYGYTF. The variable domain in full, completed from reference TRBV5-1 and TRBJ1-2, reads KAGVTQTPRYLIKTRGQQVTLSCSPISGHRSVSWYQQTPGQGLQFLFEYFSETQRNKGNFPGRFSGRQFSNSRSEMNVSTLELGDSALYLCASRGQRLNYGYTFGSGTRLTVV.